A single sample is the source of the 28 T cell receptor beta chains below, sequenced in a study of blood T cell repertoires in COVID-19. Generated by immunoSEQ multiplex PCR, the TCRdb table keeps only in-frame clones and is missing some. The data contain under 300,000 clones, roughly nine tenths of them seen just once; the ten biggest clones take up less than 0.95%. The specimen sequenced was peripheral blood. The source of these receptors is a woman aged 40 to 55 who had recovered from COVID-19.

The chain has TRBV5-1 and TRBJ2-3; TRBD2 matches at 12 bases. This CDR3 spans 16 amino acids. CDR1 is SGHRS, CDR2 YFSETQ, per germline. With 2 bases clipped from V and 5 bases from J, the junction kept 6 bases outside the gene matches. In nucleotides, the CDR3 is TGCGCCAGCAGCTTTCCTGGACTAGCGGGACTAGATACGCAGTATTTT. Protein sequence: CASSFPGLAGLDTQYF.

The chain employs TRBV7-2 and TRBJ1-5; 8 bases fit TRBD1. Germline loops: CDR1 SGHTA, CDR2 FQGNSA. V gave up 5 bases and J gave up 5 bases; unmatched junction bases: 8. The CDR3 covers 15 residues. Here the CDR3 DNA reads TGTGCCAGCAGCCCCGGGACAGGCCCTTATCAGCCCCAGCATTTT. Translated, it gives CASSPGTGPYQPQHF.

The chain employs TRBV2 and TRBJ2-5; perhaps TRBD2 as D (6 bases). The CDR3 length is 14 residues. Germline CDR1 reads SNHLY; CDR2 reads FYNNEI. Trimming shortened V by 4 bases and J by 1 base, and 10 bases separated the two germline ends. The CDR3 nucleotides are TGTGCCAGCAGTGGACTAGTGGGCCAAGAGACCCAGTACTTC. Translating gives CASSGLVGQETQYF. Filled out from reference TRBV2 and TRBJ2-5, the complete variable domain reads EPEVTQTPSHQVTQMGQEVILRCVPISNHLYFYWYRQILGQKVEFLVSFYNNEISEKSEIFDDQFSVERPDGSNFTLKIRSTKLEDSAMYFCASSGLVGQETQYFGPGTRLLVL.

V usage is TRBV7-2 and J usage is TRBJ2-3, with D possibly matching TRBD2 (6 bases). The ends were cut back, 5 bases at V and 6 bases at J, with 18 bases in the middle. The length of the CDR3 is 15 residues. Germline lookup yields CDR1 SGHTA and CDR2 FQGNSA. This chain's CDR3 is CASSPNSGAQDTQYF. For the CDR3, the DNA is TGTGCCAGCAGCCCCAATAGCGGAGCGCAGGATACGCAGTATTTT.

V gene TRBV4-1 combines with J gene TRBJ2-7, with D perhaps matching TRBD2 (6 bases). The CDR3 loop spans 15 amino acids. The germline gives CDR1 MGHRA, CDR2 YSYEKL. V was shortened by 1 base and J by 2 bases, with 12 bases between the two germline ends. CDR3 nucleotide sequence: TGCGCCAGCAGCCAAGTGGGACTGGCCGCCTACGAGCAGTACTTC. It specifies CASSQVGLAAYEQYF.

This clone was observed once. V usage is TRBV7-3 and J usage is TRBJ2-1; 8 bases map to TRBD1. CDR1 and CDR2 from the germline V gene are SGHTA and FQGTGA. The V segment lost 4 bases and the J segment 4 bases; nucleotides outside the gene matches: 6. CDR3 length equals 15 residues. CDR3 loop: CASSSGGVGYNEQFF. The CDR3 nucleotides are TGTGCCAGCAGCTCAGGGGGCGTAGGGTACAATGAGCAGTTCTTC.

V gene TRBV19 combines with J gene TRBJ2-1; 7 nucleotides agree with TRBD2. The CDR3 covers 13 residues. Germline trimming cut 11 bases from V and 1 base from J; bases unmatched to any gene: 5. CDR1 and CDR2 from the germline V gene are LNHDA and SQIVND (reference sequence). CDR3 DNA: TGTGCCGCCGGTAGCGGGTCCTACAATGAGCAGTTCTTC. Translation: CAAGSGSYNEQFF.

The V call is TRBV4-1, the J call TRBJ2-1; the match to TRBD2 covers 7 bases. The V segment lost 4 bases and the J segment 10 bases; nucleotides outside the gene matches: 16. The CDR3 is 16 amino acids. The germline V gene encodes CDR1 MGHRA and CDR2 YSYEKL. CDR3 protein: CASSRPPSGRMGEQFF. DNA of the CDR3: TGCGCCAGCAGCCGTCCCCCTAGCGGCCGCATGGGGGAGCAGTTCTTC.

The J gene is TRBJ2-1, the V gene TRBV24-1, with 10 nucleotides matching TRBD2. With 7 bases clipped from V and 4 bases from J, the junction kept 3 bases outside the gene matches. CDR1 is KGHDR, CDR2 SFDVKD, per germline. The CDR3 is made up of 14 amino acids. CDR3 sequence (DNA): TGTGCCACCAGCCTTAGCGGGAGGTACAATGAGCAGTTCTTC. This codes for CATSLSGRYNEQFF.

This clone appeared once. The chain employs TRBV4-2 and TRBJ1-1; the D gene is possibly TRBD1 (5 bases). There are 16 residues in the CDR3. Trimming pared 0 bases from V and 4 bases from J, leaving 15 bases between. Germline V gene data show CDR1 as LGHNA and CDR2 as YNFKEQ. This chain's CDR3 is CASSQDARQGSTEAFF. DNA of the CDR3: TGTGCCAGCAGCCAAGATGCCCGGCAGGGATCCACTGAAGCTTTCTTT.

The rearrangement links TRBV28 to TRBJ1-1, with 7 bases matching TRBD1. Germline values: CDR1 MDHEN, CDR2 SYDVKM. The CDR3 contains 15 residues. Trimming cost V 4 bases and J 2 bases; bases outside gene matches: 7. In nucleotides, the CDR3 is TGTGCCAGCAGTTCCTTCACAGGGGTAAACACTGAAGCTTTCTTT. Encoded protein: CASSSFTGVNTEAFF.

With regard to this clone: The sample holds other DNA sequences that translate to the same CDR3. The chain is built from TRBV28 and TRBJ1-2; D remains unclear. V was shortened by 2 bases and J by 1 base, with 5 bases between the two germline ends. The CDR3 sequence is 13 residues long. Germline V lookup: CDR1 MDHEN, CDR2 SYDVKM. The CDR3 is CASSLRGNYGYTF. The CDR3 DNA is TGTGCCAGCAGTTTACGGGGTAACTATGGCTACACCTTC.

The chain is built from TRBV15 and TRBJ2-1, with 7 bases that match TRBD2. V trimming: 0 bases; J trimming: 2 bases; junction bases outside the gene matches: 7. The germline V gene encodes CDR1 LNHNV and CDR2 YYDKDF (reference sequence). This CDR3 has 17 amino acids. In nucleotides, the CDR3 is TGTGCCACCAGCAGAGAGGGGGGGGGATCCCCCTACAATGAGCAGTTCTTC. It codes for CATSREGGGSPYNEQFF.

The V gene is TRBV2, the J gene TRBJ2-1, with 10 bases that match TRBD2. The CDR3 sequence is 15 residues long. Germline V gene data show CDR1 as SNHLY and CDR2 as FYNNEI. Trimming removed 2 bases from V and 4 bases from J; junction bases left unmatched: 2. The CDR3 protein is CASSESLAGYNEQFF. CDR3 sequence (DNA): TGTGCCAGCAGTGAATCACTAGCGGGGTACAATGAGCAGTTCTTC.

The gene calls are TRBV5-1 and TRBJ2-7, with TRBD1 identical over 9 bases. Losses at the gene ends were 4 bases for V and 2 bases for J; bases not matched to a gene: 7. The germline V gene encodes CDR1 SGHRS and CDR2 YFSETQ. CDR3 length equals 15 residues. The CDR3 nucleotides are TGCGCCAGCAGCCCACGGGACAGGGAAACCTACGAGCAGTACTTC. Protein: CASSPRDRETYEQYF.

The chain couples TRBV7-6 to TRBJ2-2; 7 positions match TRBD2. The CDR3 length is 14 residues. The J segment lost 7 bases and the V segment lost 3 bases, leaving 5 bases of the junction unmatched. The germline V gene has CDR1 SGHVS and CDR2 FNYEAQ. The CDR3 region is CASSLGEGIGELFF. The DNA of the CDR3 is TGTGCCAGCAGCTTGGGGGAGGGAATCGGGGAGCTGTTTTTT.

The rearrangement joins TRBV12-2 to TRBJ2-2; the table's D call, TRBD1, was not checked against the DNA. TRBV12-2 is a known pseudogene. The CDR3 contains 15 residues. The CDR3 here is CASRAGDRESGELFF. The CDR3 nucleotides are TGTGCAAGTCGCGCAGGGGACAGGGAGTCTGGGGAGCTGTTTTTT.

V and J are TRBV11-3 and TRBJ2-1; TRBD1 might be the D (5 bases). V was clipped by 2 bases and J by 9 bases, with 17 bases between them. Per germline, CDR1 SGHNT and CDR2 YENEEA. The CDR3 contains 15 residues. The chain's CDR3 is CASSLWAGKGIEQFF. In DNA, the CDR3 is TGTGCCAGCAGCTTATGGGCAGGGAAGGGTATTGAGCAGTTCTTC.

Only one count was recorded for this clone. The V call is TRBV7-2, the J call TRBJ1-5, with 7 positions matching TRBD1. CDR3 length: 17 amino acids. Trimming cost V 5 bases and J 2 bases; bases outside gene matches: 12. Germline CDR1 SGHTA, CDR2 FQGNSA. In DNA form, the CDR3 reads TGTGCCAGCAGCCTACCACAGGGGAGAGAGGGCAATCAGCCCCAGCATTTT. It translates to CASSLPQGREGNQPQHF.

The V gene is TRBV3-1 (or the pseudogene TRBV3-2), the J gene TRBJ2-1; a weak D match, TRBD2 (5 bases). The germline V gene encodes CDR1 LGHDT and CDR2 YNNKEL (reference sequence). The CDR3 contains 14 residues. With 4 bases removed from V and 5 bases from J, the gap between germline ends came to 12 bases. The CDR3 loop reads CASSLGWGDNEQFF. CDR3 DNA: TGTGCCAGCAGCCTAGGGTGGGGAGACAATGAGCAGTTCTTC.

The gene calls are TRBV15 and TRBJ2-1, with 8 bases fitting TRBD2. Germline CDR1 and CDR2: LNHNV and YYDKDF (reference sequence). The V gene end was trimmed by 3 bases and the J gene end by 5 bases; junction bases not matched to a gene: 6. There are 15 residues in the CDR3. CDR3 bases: TGTGCCACCAGCAGGGGGAGACTAGCGAACAATGAGCAGTTCTTC. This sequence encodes CATSRGRLANNEQFF.

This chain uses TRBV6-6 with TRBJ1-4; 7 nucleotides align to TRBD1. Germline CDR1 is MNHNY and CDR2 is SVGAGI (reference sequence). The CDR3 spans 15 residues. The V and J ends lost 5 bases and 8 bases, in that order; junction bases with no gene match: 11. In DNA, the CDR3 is TGTGCCAGCAGTCTACCGGGACAGCAAGCGGAAAAACTGTTTTTT. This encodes CASSLPGQQAEKLFF.

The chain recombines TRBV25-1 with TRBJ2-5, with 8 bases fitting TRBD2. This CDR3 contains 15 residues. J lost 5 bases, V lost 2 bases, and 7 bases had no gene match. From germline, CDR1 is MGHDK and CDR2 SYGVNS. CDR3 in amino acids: CASSEAIAGTETQYF. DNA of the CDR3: TGTGCCAGCAGTGAAGCGATAGCGGGAACTGAGACCCAGTACTTC.

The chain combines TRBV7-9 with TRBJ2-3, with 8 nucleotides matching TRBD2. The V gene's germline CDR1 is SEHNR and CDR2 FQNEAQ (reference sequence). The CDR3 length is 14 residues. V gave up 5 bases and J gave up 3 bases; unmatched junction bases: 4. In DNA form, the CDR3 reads TGTGCCAGCAGCGTCAGCGGGAGAACAGATACGCAGTATTTT. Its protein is CASSVSGRTDTQYF.

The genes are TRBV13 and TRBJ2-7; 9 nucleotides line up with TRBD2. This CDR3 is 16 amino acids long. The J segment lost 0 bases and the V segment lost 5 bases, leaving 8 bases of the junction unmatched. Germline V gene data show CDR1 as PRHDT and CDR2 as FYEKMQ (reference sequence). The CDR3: CASSVLTSGNSYEQYF. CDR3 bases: TGTGCCAGCAGCGTATTGACTAGCGGAAACTCCTACGAGCAGTACTTC. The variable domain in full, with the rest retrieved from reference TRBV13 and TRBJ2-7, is AAGVIQSPRHLIKEKRETATLKCYPIPRHDTVYWYQQGPGQDPQFLISFYEKMQSDKGSIPDRFSAQQFSDYHSELNMSSLELGDSALYFCASSVLTSGNSYEQYFGPGTRLTVT.

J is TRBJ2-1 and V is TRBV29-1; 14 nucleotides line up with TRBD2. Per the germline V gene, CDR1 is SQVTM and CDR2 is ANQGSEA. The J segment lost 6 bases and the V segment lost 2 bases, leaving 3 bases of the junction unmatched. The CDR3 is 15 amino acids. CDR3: CSVEYGTSGGNEQFF. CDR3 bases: TGCAGCGTTGAATATGGGACTAGCGGGGGCAATGAGCAGTTCTTC.

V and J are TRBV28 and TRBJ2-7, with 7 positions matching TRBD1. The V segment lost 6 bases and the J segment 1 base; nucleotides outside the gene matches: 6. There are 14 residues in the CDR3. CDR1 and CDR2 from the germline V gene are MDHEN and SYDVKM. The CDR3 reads CASRPGQISYEQYF. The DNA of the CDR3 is TGTGCCAGCAGGCCGGGACAGATATCCTACGAGCAGTACTTC.

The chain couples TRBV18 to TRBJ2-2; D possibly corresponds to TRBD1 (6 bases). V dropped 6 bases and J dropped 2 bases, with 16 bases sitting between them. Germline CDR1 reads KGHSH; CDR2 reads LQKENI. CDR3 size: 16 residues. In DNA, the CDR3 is TGTGCCAGCTCTGACGTGGGGGCGGCCAACACCGGGGAGCTGTTTTTT. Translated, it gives CASSDVGAANTGELFF.